The next 26 T cell receptor beta chains were all read from a single sample in a study of T cell clonality in common variable immunodeficiency. The method was immunoSEQ multiplex PCR; TCRdb's version includes in-frame clones alone and lacks a portion of them. This record lists roughly 34,000 clones, none seen once only, and the top ten clones contain around 3.1%. The specimen was peripheral blood mononuclear cells. Source of these receptors: a person between 18 and 75 years old in good health.

This clone showed up many times. The read terminates 3 residues ahead of where the CDR3 ends, so the germline J gene completes it. The chain recombines TRBV20-1 with TRBJ2-3; D might be TRBD2 (7 bases). The CDR3 loop spans 13 amino acids. Germline-derived CDR1 and CDR2 are DFQATT and SNEGSKA (reference sequence). V gave up 5 bases and J gave up 4 bases, with 13 bases separating them. CDR3 residues: CSAGGAGPDTQYF. CDR3 bases read: TGCAGTGCTGGGGGGGCAGGGCCAGATACG.

This clone has more than one count but fewer than ten. The read gets to within 3 residues of the CDR3 end, and the germline J gene fills in the rest. V and J are TRBV5-5 and TRBJ1-6; 7 bases agree with TRBD1. Germline-derived CDR1 and CDR2 are SGHKS and YYEKEE (reference sequence). V lost 4 bases, J lost 10 bases, and 11 bases stayed unmatched. This CDR3 has 15 residues. CDR3 DNA (partial): TGTGCCAGCAGCCCTATCCGACAGGGCGGGTCACCC. As protein: CASSPIRQGGSP. In full, the CDR3 reads CASSPIRQGGSPLHF.

This clone has a count of ten or more. The read stops 3 residues short of the end of the CDR3; the missing end is completed from the germline J gene. The genes are TRBV18 and TRBJ1-1; D ambiguous. CDR3 length equals 13 residues. Germline V CDR1 and CDR2: KGHSH, LQKENI. V was clipped by 2 bases and J by 5 bases, with 9 bases between them. CDR3 amino acids: CASSPYAGTEAFF. CDR3 DNA (partial): TGTGCCAGCTCACCATACGCCGGGACTGAA.

There are many counts of this clone. The sequence runs out 3 residues before the end of the CDR3; the remainder is reconstructed from the germline J gene. V is TRBV5-1 and J is TRBJ2-1, with D hard to call. Germline V gene data show CDR1 as SGHRS and CDR2 as YFSETQ. V was pared by 0 bases and J by 4 bases, with 5 bases between. The CDR3 consists of 13 residues. The DNA read from the CDR3 is TGCGCCAGCAGCTTGGTCGGGTACAATGAG. Translated: CASSLVGYNE. The full CDR3 protein is CASSLVGYNEQFF. Variable domain in full (rest from reference TRBV5-1 and TRBJ2-1): KAGVTQTPRYLIKTRGQQVTLSCSPISGHRSVSWYQQTPGQGLQFLFEYFSETQRNKGNFPGRFSGRQFSNSRSEMNVSTLELGDSALYLCASSLVGYNEQFFGPGTRLTVL.

Remarks on this clone: The junction departs from germline at one end; a sequencing error may be responsible. The read gets to within 3 residues of the CDR3 end, and the germline J gene fills in the rest. The J gene is TRBJ1-3, the V gene TRBV6-1; D may be TRBD1 (6 bases). This CDR3 comprises 16 residues. Germline CDR1 reads MNHNS; CDR2 reads SASEGT. The DNA read from the CDR3 is TGTGCCGGCAGTGGTTACAGGGTAAACTCTGGAAACACC. Protein sequence: CAGSGYRVNSGNT. The entire CDR3 is CAGSGYRVNSGNTIYF.

This clone was seen only a few times. The read ends 3 residues shy of where the CDR3 ends; the end is completed using the germline J gene. The V call is TRBV19, the J call TRBJ2-2; 7 nucleotides match TRBD1. CDR3 length equals 13 residues. The germline V gene encodes CDR1 LNHDA and CDR2 SQIVND (reference sequence). CDR3 region: CASSQQGPGKLFF. The sequenced part of the CDR3 DNA is TGTGCCAGTAGCCAACAGGGGCCTGGAAAG.

In its sample, this clone was seen many times. Read coverage stops 3 residues before the CDR3 terminus; the germline J gene supplies the remainder. The rearrangement links TRBV28 to TRBJ2-7; tentatively, D is TRBD1 (5 bases). The V end was cut by 2 bases, the J end by 6 bases, with 14 bases between. Germline CDR1 and CDR2: MDHEN and SYDVKM. This CDR3 spans 14 amino acids. CDR3 sequence reads: CASSLKGRVTEQYF. The sequenced part of the CDR3 DNA is TGTGCCAGCAGTTTAAAGGGCAGGGTAACCGAG.

This clone was seen ten or more times. The read is 3 residues too short to cover the CDR3 end, so that end is filled in from the germline J gene. V gene TRBV5-1 combines with J gene TRBJ2-2, with 8 bases aligning to TRBD1. The ends lost 4 bases at V and 6 bases at J; junction bases unmatched: 2. Per germline, CDR1 SGHRS and CDR2 YFSETQ. CDR3 size: 13 residues. The CDR3 region is CASSRTGSGELFF. CDR3 bases read: TGCGCCAGCAGCAGGACAGGGTCCGGGGAG.

This clone was picked up many times. The read finishes 3 residues shy of the CDR3 end, and the germline J gene is used to complete it. The gene calls are TRBV7-9 and TRBJ1-4; 10 positions match TRBD1. V lost 5 bases to trimming and J lost 6 bases; unmatched junction nucleotides: 3. CDR1 is SEHNR and CDR2 is FQNEAQ in the germline V gene (reference sequence). The CDR3 has 14 amino acids. The CDR3 region is CASSETGGDEKLFF. The part of the CDR3 DNA that was read is TGTGCCAGCAGCGAGACAGGGGGCGATGAAAAA.

This clone has more than one count but fewer than ten. The sequenced fragment ends 3 residues before the CDR3 boundary, so the rest is inferred from the germline J gene. This chain connects TRBV20-1 to TRBJ2-5, with 15 nucleotides matching TRBD2. Per the germline V gene, CDR1 is DFQATT and CDR2 is SNEGSKA (reference sequence). V dropped 5 bases and J dropped 5; count of bases not matched to a gene: 6. This CDR3 has 15 residues. CDR3 sequence: CSAPGTSGRMETQYF. The CDR3 DNA, read in part, is TGCAGTGCTCCCGGGACTAGCGGGAGGATGGAGACC.

The table lists this clone with many counts. Read coverage stops 3 residues before the CDR3 terminus; the germline J gene supplies the remainder. The genes are TRBV18 and TRBJ2-1, with TRBD2 matching over 12 bases. The CDR3 length is 17 residues. Looked up from germline, CDR1 is KGHSH and CDR2 is LQKENI. V lost 8 bases, J lost 8 bases, and 16 bases stayed unmatched. CDR3 amino acids: CASTLPPSGRAWDEQFF. Incomplete CDR3 DNA: TGTGCCAGCACCCTACCTCCTAGCGGGAGGGCCTGGGATGAG.

This clone was seen repeatedly, ten times or more. With the read ending 3 residues before the CDR3 end, the germline J gene is used to fill in that end. The chain combines TRBV7-8 with TRBJ2-1; 11 nucleotides align to TRBD2. V gave up 5 bases and J gave up 8 bases; unmatched junction bases: 11. The germline V gene encodes CDR1 SGHVS and CDR2 FQNEAQ. The CDR3 sequence is 16 residues long. The sequenced part of the CDR3 DNA is TGTGCCAGCAGCCCACTTACTAGCGGGAGCCCGGATGAG. Translated, it gives CASSPLTSGSPDE. The full CDR3 protein is CASSPLTSGSPDEQFF. Full variable domain (outside the CDR3, taken from reference TRBV7-8 and TRBJ2-1): GAGVSQSPRYKVAKRGQDVALRCDPISGHVSLFWYQQALGQGPEFLTYFQNEAQLDKSGLPSDRFFAERPEGSVSTLKIQRTQQEDSAVYLCASSPLTSGSPDEQFFGPGTRLTVL.

This clone was counted only a few times. The read ends 3 residues shy of where the CDR3 ends; the end is completed using the germline J gene. The V gene is TRBV11-2, the J gene TRBJ1-6; D is perhaps TRBD1 (5 bases). This CDR3 region has 12 residues. From germline, CDR1 is SGHAT and CDR2 FQNNGV. The covered CDR3 bases are TGTGCCAGCAGCTTACAGGGCCTCACC. Its protein is CASSLQGLT. The complete CDR3 protein is CASSLQGLTLHF.

This clone showed up many times. The CDR3 end falls 3 residues outside the read, so it is completed with the germline J gene. The chain recombines TRBV18 with TRBJ1-4; D is possibly TRBD1 (5 bases). The germline gives CDR1 KGHSH, CDR2 LQKENI. The CDR3 is 10 amino acids. CDR3 bases read: TGTGCCAGCTCCGGACAAGAA. Translating it yields CASSGQE. The entire CDR3 is CASSGQELFF.

The table lists this clone with many counts. Read coverage stops 3 residues before the CDR3 terminus; the germline J gene supplies the remainder. V usage is TRBV12-3 or TRBV12-4 and J usage is TRBJ1-6, with 7 bases matching TRBD1. Losses at the gene ends were 6 bases for V and 7 bases for J; bases not matched to a gene: 6. The CDR3 is made up of 14 amino acids. Incomplete CDR3 DNA: TGTGCCAGCAGCCCGACAGGGAGCAATTCACCC. Translation: CASSPTGSNSP. The whole CDR3 protein reads CASSPTGSNSPLHF.

This clone was seen at least ten times. The missing CDR3 end, 3 residues past where the read stops, is filled in from the germline J gene. J is TRBJ2-7 and V is TRBV11-2; D may be TRBD2 (5 bases). Germline CDR1 reads SGHAT; CDR2 reads FQNNGV. CDR3 size: 13 residues. The V end was cut by 5 bases, the J end by 3 bases, with 11 bases between. Incomplete CDR3 DNA: TGTGCCAGCAGCCAGAGGAGCGGCTACGAG. Translated, it gives CASSQRSGYE. The CDR3, in full, reads CASSQRSGYEQYF.

Many counts were recorded for this clone. The read ends 3 residues before the CDR3 terminus; that terminus is restored from the germline J gene. V gene TRBV6-1 combines with J gene TRBJ1-6; 7 positions match TRBD1. Germline values: CDR1 MNHNS, CDR2 SASEGT. CDR3 length: 14 residues. V was pared by 3 bases and J by 9 bases, with 5 bases of the junction left unmatched. The CDR3: CASSDTGEGSPLHF. The sequenced CDR3 bases are TGTGCCAGCAGTGATACAGGGGAAGGTTCACCC.

In this sample, this clone turned up many times. The covered CDR3 bases are TGTGCCAGCAGTTACCCTAGCGGAATCTACAATGAG. Translating it yields CASSYPSGIYNE. In full, the CDR3 is CASSYPSGIYNEQFF. The rearrangement joins TRBV6-2 or TRBV6-3 to TRBJ2-1, with 7 bases identical to TRBD2. The read comes to an end 3 residues before the CDR3 does, leaving the germline J gene to fill in the end. CDR1 MNHEY and CDR2 SVGEGT come from the germline V gene. This CDR3 region has 15 residues. After removal of 2 bases from V and 3 bases from J, the junction contained 4 bases not matched to a gene.

As to this clone: The CDR3 extends 3 residues past the end of the read, so its final part is completed from the germline J gene. This chain joins TRBV18 and TRBJ1-2; maybe TRBD1 (6 bases). The V end lost 6 bases, the J end lost 6 bases, and 14 bases lay between the germline ends. Germline CDR1 reads KGHSH; CDR2 reads LQKENI. This CDR3 region has 13 residues. Partial CDR3 DNA: TGTGCCAGCTCGCCCCGGGACATAGATGGC. Its protein product is CASSPRDIDG. The whole CDR3 is CASSPRDIDGYTF.

This clone was counted ten times or more. The covered CDR3 bases are TGCGCCAGCAGCTTAATAGGGGCAACTAATGAAAAA. Its translation: CASSLIGATNEK. The complete CDR3 protein is CASSLIGATNEKLFF. This chain connects TRBV5-1 to TRBJ1-4, with TRBD1 as a possible D gene (5 bases). Read coverage stops 3 residues before the CDR3 terminus; the germline J gene supplies the remainder. Germline V lookup: CDR1 SGHRS, CDR2 YFSETQ. Trimming stripped 2 bases from V and 0 bases from J, with 8 bases between. The CDR3 runs 15 residues.

This clone has a count of ten or more. The sequenced fragment ends 3 residues before the CDR3 boundary, so the rest is inferred from the germline J gene. The chain has TRBV10-3 and TRBJ2-7; TRBD1 agrees at 8 bases. CDR3 length equals 12 residues. The germline V gene has CDR1 ENHRY and CDR2 SYGVKD. V dropped 6 bases and J dropped 5; count of bases not matched to a gene: 3. This CDR3 is CAISNRGNEQYF. The DNA read from the CDR3 is TGTGCCATCAGCAACAGGGGGAACGAG.

This clone appeared many times. The read halts 3 residues ahead of the CDR3 end, with the missing end drawn from the germline J gene. This rearrangement joins TRBV19 to TRBJ1-1; D remains ambiguous. Germline assignment: CDR1 LNHDA and CDR2 SQIVND (reference sequence). The CDR3 runs to 13 residues. V dropped 7 bases and J dropped 1 base, with 10 bases sitting between them. This chain's CDR3 is CASNRRQNTEAFF. The covered CDR3 bases are TGTGCCAGTAACCGCAGGCAGAACACTGAA. The full variable domain, rest sourced from reference TRBV19 and TRBJ1-1, is DGGITQSPKYLFRKEGQNVTLSCEQNLNHDAMYWYRQDPGQGLRLIYYSQIVNDFQKGDIAEGYSVSREKKESFPLTVTSAQKNPTAFYLCASNRRQNTEAFFGQGTRLTVV.

This clone appeared many times. The CDR3 end is not reached by the read, which stops 3 residues before it; the germline J gene fills it in. The chain has TRBV20-1 and TRBJ2-2, with 10 bases aligning to TRBD2. The V and J ends lost 6 bases and 1 base, in that order; junction bases with no gene match: 2. The CDR3 sequence is 14 residues long. Looked up from germline, CDR1 is DFQATT and CDR2 is SNEGSKA (reference sequence). CDR3 in amino acids: CSAWTSGNTGELFF. The sequenced CDR3 bases are TGCAGTGCATGGACTAGCGGGAACACCGGGGAG.

This clone was found many times. The read comes to an end 3 residues before the CDR3 does, leaving the germline J gene to fill in the end. The rearrangement uses TRBV19 and TRBJ2-7, with 7 bases that match TRBD2. Germline CDR1 is LNHDA and CDR2 is SQIVND (reference sequence). Trimming took 5 bases from V and 0 from J; bases not matched to a gene: 4. The CDR3 has 14 residues. The sequenced part of the CDR3 DNA is TGTGCCAGTAGTTCCGGCGGGGGCTCCTACGAG. It codes for CASSSGGGSYE. The full-length CDR3 reads as CASSSGGGSYEQYF. Combining the CDR3 with reference TRBV19 and TRBJ2-7 gives the whole variable domain DGGITQSPKYLFRKEGQNVTLSCEQNLNHDAMYWYRQDPGQGLRLIYYSQIVNDFQKGDIAEGYSVSREKKESFPLTVTSAQKNPTAFYLCASSSGGGSYEQYFGPGTRLTVT.

This clone was detected ten times or more. The CDR3 end is not reached by the read, which stops 3 residues before it; the germline J gene fills it in. The chain joins TRBV7-8 to TRBJ1-2; 8 bases map to TRBD1. The CDR3 is 15 residues long. V lost 3 bases and J lost 6; bases outside the gene matches: 9. The germline V gene encodes CDR1 SGHVS and CDR2 FQNEAQ. The CDR3 region is CASSFGQGALDGYTF. CDR3 bases read: TGTGCCAGCAGCTTTGGGCAGGGGGCGTTGGATGGC. The whole variable domain, remainder taken from reference TRBV7-8 and TRBJ1-2, is GAGVSQSPRYKVAKRGQDVALRCDPISGHVSLFWYQQALGQGPEFLTYFQNEAQLDKSGLPSDRFFAERPEGSVSTLKIQRTQQEDSAVYLCASSFGQGALDGYTFGSGTRLTVV.

This clone has at least ten counts. The read halts 3 residues ahead of the CDR3 end, with the missing end drawn from the germline J gene. This sequence joins TRBV12-3 or TRBV12-4 and TRBJ2-7, with 9 bases identical to TRBD2. V lost 3 bases and J lost 3; bases outside the gene matches: 9. The CDR3 loop spans 16 amino acids. CDR3 region: CASSLGAGGPHYEQYF. CDR3 DNA (partial): TGTGCCAGCAGTTTGGGGGCGGGAGGGCCCCACTACGAG.